Below are 19 T cell receptor beta chains sequenced from a single sample in a study of T cell responses to AZD1222 COVID-19 vaccine. Libraries were prepared by immunoSEQ multiplex PCR; TCRdb keeps only in-frame clonotypes and omits some of them. The sample yields 110,000 or so clones, around nine tenths seen once. The sequencing used peripheral blood, collected 28 days after the second AZD1222 dose. These receptors came from an adult who received the AZD1222 COVID-19 vaccine.

The V call is TRBV6-2 or TRBV6-3, the J call TRBJ2-1; 10 bases are shared with TRBD2. This CDR3 is 18 amino acids long. Germline V gene sequence: CDR1 MNHEY, CDR2 SVGEGT. With V trimmed by 2 bases and J by 4 bases, 11 bases remained unmatched. The chain's CDR3 is CASSYGTSDDGPYNEQFF. The CDR3 bases are TGTGCCAGCAGTTACGGGACTAGCGATGACGGGCCGTACAATGAGCAGTTCTTC.

The V call is TRBV5-4, the J call TRBJ2-7; 7 positions agree with TRBD1. Trimming cost V 5 bases and J 2 bases; bases outside gene matches: 13. This CDR3 contains 16 residues. Germline assignment: CDR1 SGHNT and CDR2 YYREEE (reference sequence). CDR3 sequence (DNA): TGTGCCAGCAGAAGGCCGGGACAGTCGGCTCCCTACGAGCAGTACTTC. Translated, it gives CASRRPGQSAPYEQYF.

V is TRBV30 and J is TRBJ2-4; 9 nucleotides align to TRBD1. Per germline, CDR1 GTSNPN and CDR2 SVGIG (reference sequence). There are 15 residues in the CDR3. Trimming took 2 bases from V and 7 from J; bases not matched to a gene: 9. This chain's CDR3 is CAWSPQGAPINIQYF. The CDR3 DNA follows: TGTGCCTGGAGTCCACAGGGGGCGCCCATTAACATTCAGTACTTC.

The V and J genes are TRBV3-1 (or the pseudogene TRBV3-2) and TRBJ1-1; 7 positions match TRBD1. Looked up from germline, CDR1 is LGHDT and CDR2 is YNNKEL (reference sequence). The V gene end was trimmed by 3 bases and the J gene end by 3 bases; junction bases not matched to a gene: 4. The length of the CDR3 is 14 residues. Here the CDR3 reads CASSQGQWDTEAFF. The CDR3, as DNA: TGTGCCAGCAGCCAGGGACAGTGGGACACTGAAGCTTTCTTT.

This clone occurred a few times. The chain is built from TRBV28 and TRBJ1-6, with a tentative D call TRBD1 (5 bases). Germline CDR1 is MDHEN and CDR2 is SYDVKM. The CDR3 runs 14 residues. The V end was cut by 4 bases, the J end by 1 base, with 5 bases between. This chain's CDR3 is CASSSGSYNSPLHF. CDR3 nucleotide sequence: TGTGCCAGCAGTTCAGGGTCCTATAATTCACCCCTCCACTTT.

The chain carries TRBV15 and TRBJ2-7, with 7 bases fitting TRBD1. V was pared by 1 base and J by 6 bases, with 9 bases of the junction left unmatched. The CDR3 contains 15 residues. CDR1 and CDR2 (germline): LNHNV, YYDKDF (reference sequence). CDR3 DNA: TGTGCCACCAGCAGAGTTACAGGGGCGTTCGCCGAGCAGTACTTC. It is translated as CATSRVTGAFAEQYF.

The V and J genes are TRBV6-5 and TRBJ1-5; no clear D gene. V lost 0 bases and J lost 5, with 11 bases in between. This CDR3 has 15 amino acids. Per the germline V gene, CDR1 is MNHEY and CDR2 is SVGAGI. CDR3 in amino acids: CASSYSASDYQPQHF. As DNA, the CDR3 is TGTGCCAGCAGTTACTCGGCCTCGGACTATCAGCCCCAGCATTTT.

CDR3 in DNA: TGTGCCAGCAGTGCCGGGACTAGCGGGGGAGATACGCAGTATTTT. It encodes CASSAGTSGGDTQYF. The chain is built from TRBV6-4 and TRBJ2-3, with TRBD2 matching over 14 bases. The CDR3 covers 15 residues. From germline, CDR1 is MRHNA and CDR2 SNTAGT. V trimming: 4 bases; J trimming: 5 bases; junction bases outside the gene matches: 2.

The chain uses TRBV28 and TRBJ1-5, with D uncertain. Deletions cut 3 bases from V and 7 bases from J, with 7 bases between. The CDR3 loop spans 12 amino acids. CDR1 is MDHEN and CDR2 is SYDVKM in the germline V gene. The CDR3 is CASSFGFQPQHF. The CDR3 DNA sequence: TGTGCCAGCAGTTTCGGCTTCCAGCCCCAGCATTTT.

This chain connects TRBV19 to TRBJ2-1; weak D call: TRBD2 (6 bases). Germline lookup yields CDR1 LNHDA and CDR2 SQIVND (reference sequence). The CDR3 runs 13 residues. The V end lost 10 bases, the J end lost 8 bases, and 18 bases lay between the germline ends. CDR3 in amino acids: CATTGDGGYEQFF. As DNA, the CDR3 is TGTGCCACCACGGGGGACGGAGGGTATGAGCAGTTCTTC.

The chain couples TRBV6-5 to TRBJ2-1, with TRBD2 matching 12 bases. Germline CDR1 MNHEY, CDR2 SVGAGI. V lost 4 bases to trimming and J lost 12 bases; unmatched junction nucleotides: 4. CDR3 length equals 13 residues. CDR3 sequence reads: CASSFGLAGTQFF. The DNA of the CDR3 is TGTGCCAGCAGTTTCGGACTAGCGGGGACGCAGTTCTTC.

This sequence joins TRBV12-3 or TRBV12-4 and TRBJ2-1; TRBD2 is a possible D gene (7 bases). This CDR3 is 13 amino acids long. V was shortened by 11 bases and J by 5 bases, with 16 bases between the two germline ends. CDR3 region: CAGGGTNDNEQFF. The DNA for the CDR3 is TGTGCCGGGGGCGGGACTAACGACAATGAGCAGTTCTTC.

The chain combines TRBV2 with TRBJ2-1, with TRBD2 matching over 8 bases. The germline V gene has CDR1 SNHLY and CDR2 FYNNEI. V dropped 11 bases and J dropped 9; count of bases not matched to a gene: 6. The CDR3 is made up of 11 amino acids. The CDR3 DNA sequence: TGTGCCGACGGACTAGCAGCTGAGCAGTTCTTC. Its protein is CADGLAAEQFF.

This rearrangement joins TRBV4-1 to TRBJ1-5; 9 bases agree with TRBD1. V lost 0 bases and J lost 6; bases outside the gene matches: 3. This CDR3 has 15 residues. Germline loops: CDR1 MGHRA, CDR2 YSYEKL. The CDR3 DNA sequence: TGCGCCAGCAGCCAAGATCACAGGGGGCCTCAGCCCCAGCATTTT. It specifies CASSQDHRGPQPQHF.

The chain links TRBV7-9 to TRBJ1-1; possibly TRBD1 for D (6 bases). The CDR3 spans 12 residues. With 8 bases removed from V and 1 base from J, the gap between germline ends came to 8 bases. Germline assignment: CDR1 SEHNR and CDR2 FQNEAQ (reference sequence). CDR3 sequence: CASRTENTEAFF. CDR3 DNA sequence: TGTGCCAGCCGGACAGAGAACACTGAAGCTTTCTTT.

The V and J genes are TRBV6-1 and TRBJ2-3, with 12 bases matching TRBD1. Germline V lookup: CDR1 MNHNS, CDR2 SASEGT. The CDR3 extends over 18 amino acids. Losses at the gene ends were 0 bases for V and 9 bases for J; bases not matched to a gene: 13. The CDR3 DNA sequence: TGTGCCAGCAGTGAAGCGCTCGGGACAGGGGGCGTTAAGGCCACGCAGTATTTT. This codes for CASSEALGTGGVKATQYF.

This chain connects TRBV19 to TRBJ2-3; D is perhaps TRBD1 or TRBD2 (5 bases each). In germline, CDR1 is LNHDA, CDR2 SQIVND (reference sequence). CDR3 length: 14 residues. V lost 7 bases and J lost 1, with 12 bases in between. This CDR3 reads CASNLRGRTDTQYF. For the CDR3, the DNA is TGTGCCAGTAACCTACGGGGACGCACAGATACGCAGTATTTT.

V gene TRBV14 combines with J gene TRBJ1-2; D ambiguous. The CDR3 is made up of 14 amino acids. V was trimmed by 5 bases and J by 1 base, leaving 11 bases between them. Per germline, CDR1 SGHDN and CDR2 FVKESK. In DNA, the CDR3 is TGTGCCAGCAGCTCCCAGAGACTTAACTATGGCTACACCTTC. It specifies CASSSQRLNYGYTF.

This clone was seen just once. CDR3 residues: CASSPDGVIWDEQYF. CDR3 bases: TGTGCCAGCAGCCCAGACGGGGTGATATGGGACGAGCAGTACTTC. This sequence joins TRBV11-2 and TRBJ2-7; possibly TRBD2 for D (5 bases). The length of the CDR3 is 15 residues. In germline, CDR1 is SGHAT, CDR2 FQNNGV. V shed 5 bases and J shed 5 bases, with 19 bases lying between them.